These 27 T cell receptor beta chains were sequenced from one sample in a study of T cell repertoires in cytomegalovirus infection. TCRdb reprocessed the reads with MiXCR, giving one entry per CDR3 protein. The repertoire consists of a few hundred thousand distinct CDR3 sequences, with under 45% occurring once and the leading ten covering 48%. These receptors' targets are unknown. The sample consisted of cultured PBMCs, taken from culture after CMV antigen stimulation. Every receptor here comes from a human donor in good health (CMV status not recorded). Some clones in this sample may be carry-over from other donors' samples.

This clonotype was detected only a few times. This sequence joins TRBV7-6 and TRBJ1-1, with D possibly being TRBD1 (5 bases). The germline CDR1 and CDR2 sequences are SGHVS and FNYEAQ. The V gene lost 4 bases and the J gene lost 1 base, with 13 bases spanning the gap. CDR3 length: 15 residues. The CDR3 nucleotides are TGTGCCAGCAGCTCCAACAGGCTAGGGAACACTGAAGCTTTCTTT. As protein: CASSSNRLGNTEAFF.

This clonotype was counted a few times. This rearrangement joins TRBV27 to TRBJ2-7, with TRBD2 matching over 10 bases. V lost 3 bases, J lost 6 bases, and 11 bases stayed unmatched. Germline V lookup: CDR1 MNHEY, CDR2 SMNVEV (reference sequence). The CDR3 is made up of 16 amino acids. The CDR3 here is CASSLIFSGRSGEQYF. The CDR3 DNA reads as TGTGCCAGCAGTTTGATTTTTAGCGGGAGGTCAGGCGAGCAGTACTTC.

This chain links TRBV10-3 with TRBJ2-3; 9 bases are shared with TRBD1. The CDR3 is 16 residues long. The trim removed 2 bases at V and 3 bases at J, leaving 6 bases unmatched. The germline CDR1 and CDR2 sequences are ENHRY and SYGVKD. The CDR3 loop is CAISEGTGIRTDTQYF. The CDR3 DNA follows: TGTGCCATCAGTGAGGGGACAGGGATTAGGACAGATACGCAGTATTTT.

Only a few counts were recorded for this clonotype. CDR3 sequence reads: CASRQSLAANIQYF. The CDR3 DNA is TGTGCCAGCAGGCAAAGTCTAGCGGCAAACATTCAGTACTTC. V usage is TRBV7-2 and J usage is TRBJ2-4; TRBD2 matches at 7 bases. V shed 6 bases and J 6 bases; nucleotides not matched to a gene: 8. The CDR3 has 14 amino acids. Germline CDR1 reads SGHTA; CDR2 reads FQGNSA.

This clonotype was picked up a small number of times. The chain recombines TRBV7-8 with TRBJ1-5, with D tentatively TRBD1 (6 bases). Per the germline V gene, CDR1 is SGHVS and CDR2 is FQNEAQ. With 0 bases removed from V and 6 bases from J, the gap between germline ends came to 15 bases. This CDR3 spans 16 amino acids. CDR3 amino acids: CASSLARGKSGQPQHF. The CDR3 DNA sequence: TGTGCCAGCAGCTTAGCCAGGGGCAAGTCGGGTCAGCCCCAGCATTTT.

The rearrangement joins TRBV19 to TRBJ2-3, with D possibly TRBD2 on 5 matching bases. V dropped 4 bases and J dropped 6 bases, with 14 bases sitting between them. Looked up from germline, CDR1 is LNHDA and CDR2 is SQIVND (reference sequence). CDR3 length equals 14 residues. The CDR3 region is CASSRGLFMDTQYF. CDR3 in DNA: TGTGCCAGTAGTAGAGGGCTCTTCATGGATACGCAGTATTTT. Full variable domain (remainder filled in from reference TRBV19 and TRBJ2-3): DGGITQSPKYLFRKEGQNVTLSCEQNLNHDAMYWYRQDPGQGLRLIYYSQIVNDFQKGDIAEGYSVSREKKESFPLTVTSAQKNPTAFYLCASSRGLFMDTQYFGPGTRLTVL.

In this sample, this clonotype turned up once. The chain uses TRBV27 and TRBJ1-4; unclear D gene. CDR1 is MNHEY and CDR2 is SMNVEV in the germline V gene (reference sequence). CDR3 length: 13 residues. Trimming removed 6 bases at V and 4 bases at J, with 9 bases between. CDR3 residues: CASRGGFNEKLFF. The CDR3 DNA reads as TGTGCCAGCAGGGGTGGGTTTAATGAAAAACTGTTTTTT.

This clonotype has more than one count but fewer than ten. The chain combines TRBV7-2 with TRBJ2-7, with 7 bases identical to TRBD2. This CDR3 region has 13 residues. Germline assignment: CDR1 SGHTA and CDR2 FQGNSA. After removal of 4 bases from V and 7 bases from J, the junction contained 7 bases not matched to a gene. DNA of the CDR3: TGTGCCAGCAGCTCGGACTCGCGGGGGGAGCAGTACTTC. Protein sequence: CASSSDSRGEQYF. Supplemented by reference TRBV7-2 and TRBJ2-7, the full variable domain reads GAGVSQSPSNKVTEKGKDVELRCDPISGHTALYWYRQSLGQGLEFLIYFQGNSAPDKSGLPSDRFSAERTGGSVSTLTIQRTQQEDSAVYLCASSSDSRGEQYFGPGTRLTVT.

J is TRBJ2-3 and V is TRBV7-2; D is possibly TRBD2 (6 bases). V was cut by 6 bases and J by 2 bases, with 15 bases left in between. CDR1 SGHTA and CDR2 FQGNSA come from the germline V gene. This CDR3 region has 15 residues. CDR3 residues: CASRPPGLYTDTQYF. CDR3 nucleotides: TGTGCCAGCAGACCCCCGGGACTTTACACAGATACGCAGTATTTT.

This clonotype was detected many times. The chain carries TRBV7-2 and TRBJ2-1, with a possible D match to TRBD2 (6 bases). CDR3 length: 15 amino acids. Trimming cost V 3 bases and J 8 bases, with 17 bases left between them. In germline, CDR1 is SGHTA, CDR2 FQGNSA. The CDR3 spells CASSFPPWGDDEQFF. CDR3 bases: TGTGCCAGCAGCTTCCCCCCGTGGGGGGACGATGAGCAGTTCTTC.

This clonotype has just a few counts. The gene calls are TRBV7-2 and TRBJ2-7, with 8 bases aligning to TRBD2. The germline V gene has CDR1 SGHTA and CDR2 FQGNSA. This CDR3 spans 16 amino acids. Trimming cost V 5 bases and J 2 bases; bases outside gene matches: 11. The DNA for the CDR3 is TGTGCCAGCAGCCTTGTTCGGGCGGGAGGCCCCTACGAGCAGTACTTC. As protein: CASSLVRAGGPYEQYF. The complete variable domain, with remaining parts taken from reference TRBV7-2 and TRBJ2-7, reads GAGVSQSPSNKVTEKGKDVELRCDPISGHTALYWYRQSLGQGLEFLIYFQGNSAPDKSGLPSDRFSAERTGGSVSTLTIQRTQQEDSAVYLCASSLVRAGGPYEQYFGPGTRLTVT.

This chain joins TRBV7-8 and TRBJ2-3; D unresolved. CDR3 size: 14 residues. Trimming took off 5 bases at V and 0 bases at J, with 9 bases between the two ends. Per germline, CDR1 SGHVS and CDR2 FQNEAQ. CDR3 region: CASSADLSTDTQYF. The DNA for the CDR3 is TGTGCCAGCAGCGCAGACTTAAGCACAGATACGCAGTATTTT.

The chain couples TRBV20-1 to TRBJ1-1; D is undetermined. V was shortened by 6 bases and J by 3 bases, with 11 bases between the two germline ends. From germline, CDR1 is DFQATT and CDR2 SNEGSKA (reference sequence). The length of the CDR3 is 12 residues. The CDR3 sequence: CSAVREDTEAFF. CDR3 in DNA: TGCAGTGCCGTCCGGGAGGACACTGAAGCTTTCTTT.

This chain uses TRBV27 with TRBJ1-3; TRBD1 aligns across 9 bases. The CDR3 extends over 16 amino acids. CDR1 MNHEY and CDR2 SMNVEV come from the germline V gene (reference sequence). The V and J ends lost 3 bases and 6 bases, in that order; junction bases with no gene match: 9. The CDR3: CASSFRPGQGSNTIYF. CDR3 nucleotides: TGTGCCAGCAGTTTTCGCCCGGGACAGGGTTCAAACACCATATATTTT.

This clonotype was seen repeatedly, ten times or more. V gene TRBV7-2 combines with J gene TRBJ2-7, with 10 bases fitting TRBD2. J gave up 2 bases and V 6 bases, and 1 base lay outside the gene matches. The CDR3 runs 13 residues. Germline V gene lookup returns CDR1 SGHTA and CDR2 FQGNSA. In DNA form, the CDR3 reads TGTGCCAGCAGTACTAGCGGGGCCTACGAGCAGTACTTC. It encodes CASSTSGAYEQYF.

This chain joins TRBV7-8 and TRBJ2-5, with a possible D match to TRBD1 (6 bases). From germline, CDR1 is SGHVS and CDR2 FQNEAQ. Trimming removed 3 bases from V and 5 bases from J, with 13 bases in between. The CDR3 is 14 residues long. The CDR3 sequence: CASSFYYRAETQYF. DNA for the CDR3: TGTGCCAGCAGCTTTTACTACAGGGCCGAGACCCAGTACTTC.

V usage is TRBV28 and J usage is TRBJ2-1; the match to TRBD2 covers 9 bases. Germline CDR1 MDHEN, CDR2 SYDVKM. After removal of 7 bases from V and 0 bases from J, the junction contained 7 bases not matched to a gene. This CDR3 comprises 16 residues. The CDR3 spells CASTLGAGGSYNEQFF. In DNA, the CDR3 is TGTGCCAGCACCTTGGGAGCGGGGGGCTCCTACAATGAGCAGTTCTTC.

The chain employs TRBV10-3 and TRBJ2-5; 7 nucleotides align to TRBD2. The germline V gene has CDR1 ENHRY and CDR2 SYGVKD. Trimming cost V 10 bases and J 4 bases; bases outside gene matches: 15. The CDR3 sequence is 15 residues long. The CDR3 bases are TGTGCCACCAACCGTGCGGGAGAGATCCCAGAGACCCAGTACTTC. Translated: CATNRAGEIPETQYF.

This clonotype has a single count. V is TRBV11-2 and J is TRBJ2-7; D ambiguous. The germline V gene has CDR1 SGHAT and CDR2 FQNNGV. The CDR3 has 14 amino acids. Trimming cost V 2 bases and J 5 bases, with 13 bases left between them. In DNA, the CDR3 is TGTGCCAGCAGCTTATCAGGTCGCAGCGACGAGCAGTACTTC. Encoded protein: CASSLSGRSDEQYF.

This clonotype was seen ten or more times. This chain joins TRBV7-2 and TRBJ1-4; 8 nucleotides match TRBD1. Germline assignment: CDR1 SGHTA and CDR2 FQGNSA. The CDR3 is 15 residues long. Trimming cost V 5 bases and J 5 bases; bases outside gene matches: 7. CDR3 sequence (DNA): TGTGCCAGCAGCCCAACAGGGGGGGACAATGAAAAACTGTTTTTT. Its translation is CASSPTGGDNEKLFF.

The chain employs TRBV28 and TRBJ1-1; D may be TRBD1 (5 bases). The CDR3 sequence is 14 residues long. CDR1 and CDR2 (germline): MDHEN, SYDVKM. With 6 bases removed from V and 5 bases from J, the gap between germline ends came to 16 bases. Here the CDR3 reads CASSPVGGGTEAFF. The CDR3 nucleotides read TGTGCCAGCAGCCCCGTGGGGGGGGGGACTGAAGCTTTCTTT.

This rearrangement joins TRBV6-1 to TRBJ2-1, with D unresolved. CDR3 size: 11 residues. The germline V gene encodes CDR1 MNHNS and CDR2 SASEGT. Deletions cut 5 bases from V and 8 bases from J, with 7 bases between. The CDR3 bases are TGTGCCAGCAGTTATGGCTATGAGCAGTTCTTC. Translating gives CASSYGYEQFF.

The chain couples TRBV28 to TRBJ2-7; tentatively, D is TRBD2 (7 bases). Germline V gene lookup returns CDR1 MDHEN and CDR2 SYDVKM. V was shortened by 8 bases and J by 7 bases, with 24 bases between the two germline ends. The CDR3 totals 15 residues. The CDR3 bases are TGTGCCAGCTATAAGTCGGGGGGCCTGACGGGGGAGCAGTACTTC. It encodes CASYKSGGLTGEQYF.

This sequence joins TRBV12-3 or TRBV12-4 and TRBJ1-5; the D gene is possibly TRBD1 (6 bases). Deletions cut 4 bases from V and 0 bases from J, with 13 bases between. The CDR3 loop spans 16 amino acids. DNA of the CDR3: TGTGCCAGCAGTTATCCAGGGGTCCTTAGCAATCAGCCCCAGCATTTT. Protein product: CASSYPGVLSNQPQHF.

Only a few counts were recorded for this clonotype. The CDR3 DNA is TGTGCCAGCAGCAGTACTAACGTAGATTACAATGAGCAGTTCTTC. Its protein product is CASSSTNVDYNEQFF. The chain has TRBV5-4 and TRBJ2-1; D is unclear. V was pared by 4 bases and J by 4 bases, with 15 bases between. The CDR3 is made up of 15 amino acids. Germline lookup yields CDR1 SGHNT and CDR2 YYREEE (reference sequence).

This clonotype has a handful of counts. The chain uses TRBV11-2 and TRBJ1-4, with 7 positions matching TRBD1. CDR1 is SGHAT and CDR2 is FQNNGV in the germline V gene. CDR3 length equals 14 residues. V lost 4 bases, J lost 7 bases, and 6 bases stayed unmatched. DNA of the CDR3: TGTGCCAGCAGCTGGGGCAGGGGGGGTGAAAAACTGTTTTTT. Translated, it gives CASSWGRGGEKLFF.

The V call is TRBV27, the J call TRBJ2-3; a possible D gene is TRBD2 (5 bases). Between the trimmed V and J ends, which lost 2 bases and 2 bases, there was a span of 11 bases. This CDR3 comprises 15 residues. CDR1 is MNHEY and CDR2 is SMNVEV in the germline V gene (reference sequence). The CDR3 DNA sequence: TGTGCCAGCAGTTTAGCGGGTTTAATCACAGATACGCAGTATTTT. Amino acid sequence: CASSLAGLITDTQYF.